The 12 T cell receptor beta chains listed next were all sequenced from one sample in a study of blood T cell repertoires in COVID-19. TCRdb's table, derived via immunoSEQ multiplex PCR, lists solely in-frame clones and lacks some. The sample includes roughly 190,000 clones, approximately 87% of them seen just once. The specimen was peripheral blood. These receptors were collected from a man aged 18 to 30 with active or convalescent COVID-19.

CDR3 protein: CASTDTGRAGETQYF. The CDR3 DNA reads TGTGCCAGCACCGATACTGGGAGGGCCGGGGAGACCCAGTACTTC. The chain couples TRBV7-3 to TRBJ2-5; 7 bases agree with TRBD2. The CDR3 is 15 residues long. Germline lookup yields CDR1 SGHTA and CDR2 FQGTGA. Trimming removed 7 bases from V and 5 bases from J; junction bases left unmatched: 13.

This clone appeared once. V gene TRBV2 combines with J gene TRBJ1-1; 8 positions agree with TRBD1. V trimming: 5 bases; J trimming: 5 bases; junction bases outside the gene matches: 7. The CDR3 contains 14 residues. Germline-derived CDR1 and CDR2 are SNHLY and FYNNEI. The CDR3 reads CASSQDRVVTEAFF. For the CDR3, the DNA is TGTGCCAGCAGTCAGGACAGGGTTGTTACTGAAGCTTTCTTT.

The chain has TRBV6-1 and TRBJ2-7; no firm D call. With 3 bases removed from V and 0 bases from J, the gap between germline ends came to 12 bases. Looked up from germline, CDR1 is MNHNS and CDR2 is SASEGT. CDR3 length equals 15 residues. The CDR3 sequence: CASSDLGMSSYEQYV. The CDR3 nucleotides are TGTGCCAGCAGTGATTTGGGCATGAGCTCCTACGAGCAGTACGTC.

The chain carries TRBV6-6 and TRBJ1-1, with D perhaps matching TRBD1 (5 bases). The CDR3 is 14 residues long. The V and J ends lost 6 bases and 3 bases respectively, with 14 bases between them. Germline CDR1 MNHNY, CDR2 SVGAGI (reference sequence). CDR3 coding DNA: TGTGCCAGCAGCGGGGGTATACGGGACACTGAAGCTTTCTTT. This sequence encodes CASSGGIRDTEAFF.

The rearrangement uses TRBV7-2 and TRBJ2-3; 8 bases agree with TRBD2. This CDR3 is 16 amino acids long. Trimming took 3 bases from V and 3 from J; bases not matched to a gene: 8. CDR1 and CDR2 from the germline V gene are SGHTA and FQGNSA. CDR3 coding DNA: TGTGCCAGCAGCTTCCACACCGGGACTAGAACAGATACGCAGTATTTT. Translated, it gives CASSFHTGTRTDTQYF. The full variable domain, its missing parts supplied by reference TRBV7-2 and TRBJ2-3, is GAGVSQSPSNKVTEKGKDVELRCDPISGHTALYWYRQSLGQGLEFLIYFQGNSAPDKSGLPSDRFSAERTGGSVSTLTIQRTQQEDSAVYLCASSFHTGTRTDTQYFGPGTRLTVL.

This chain uses TRBV11-2 with TRBJ2-7, with D tentatively TRBD2 (6 bases). The CDR3 spans 14 residues. Trimming pared 3 bases from V and 2 bases from J, leaving 11 bases between. Germline V gene lookup returns CDR1 SGHAT and CDR2 FQNNGV. The CDR3 sequence is CASSLEGRTYEQYV. CDR3 nucleotide sequence: TGTGCCAGCAGCTTGGAGGGAAGAACCTACGAGCAGTACGTC.

The chain carries TRBV6-6 and TRBJ1-5, with D maybe TRBD1 (5 bases). Trimming pared 6 bases from V and 12 bases from J, leaving 12 bases between. Germline assignment: CDR1 MNHNY and CDR2 SVGAGI (reference sequence). The CDR3 is 11 amino acids. This CDR3 is CASSQGGRQHF. The DNA of the CDR3 is TGTGCCAGCAGCCAGGGAGGTCGCCAGCATTTT.

The rearrangement joins TRBV2 to TRBJ2-2; 8 bases agree with TRBD1. The CDR3 is 17 residues long. With 0 bases clipped from V and 7 bases from J, the junction kept 10 bases outside the gene matches. Germline loops: CDR1 SNHLY, CDR2 FYNNEI. The CDR3 DNA reads as TGTGCCAGCAGTGAAGCTGAGACAGGGGATATGTACGGGGAGCTGTTTTTT. This gives the protein CASSEAETGDMYGELFF.

The chain couples TRBV19 to TRBJ2-2, with 13 positions matching TRBD2. The CDR3 covers 17 residues. V was pared by 10 bases and J by 0 bases, with 8 bases of the junction left unmatched. Per germline, CDR1 LNHDA and CDR2 SQIVND (reference sequence). DNA for the CDR3: TGTGCCACTTCCGGGACTAGCGGGGATCCGAACACCGGGGAGCTGTTTTTT. As protein: CATSGTSGDPNTGELFF.

This chain uses TRBV27 with TRBJ1-1; TRBD1 agrees at 8 bases. Germline CDR1 and CDR2: MNHEY and SMNVEV (reference sequence). CDR3 size: 14 residues. V lost 5 bases to trimming and J lost 6 bases; unmatched junction nucleotides: 8. CDR3 amino acids: CASSTQSRGPEAFF. CDR3 in DNA: TGTGCCAGCAGTACCCAGAGCAGGGGGCCTGAAGCTTTCTTT.

The chain joins TRBV19 to TRBJ2-1; possible D gene TRBD2, 5 bases. The CDR3 is 16 amino acids. The V end lost 4 bases, the J end lost 3 bases, and 16 bases lay between the germline ends. Germline assignment: CDR1 LNHDA and CDR2 SQIVND (reference sequence). The CDR3 sequence: CASSTKTNRDYNEQFF. CDR3 in DNA: TGTGCCAGTAGTACTAAAACGAACCGGGACTACAATGAGCAGTTCTTC. Looking up the rest from reference TRBV19 and TRBJ2-1 gives the full variable domain: DGGITQSPKYLFRKEGQNVTLSCEQNLNHDAMYWYRQDPGQGLRLIYYSQIVNDFQKGDIAEGYSVSREKKESFPLTVTSAQKNPTAFYLCASSTKTNRDYNEQFFGPGTRLTVL.

The rearrangement joins TRBV5-1 to TRBJ1-5; D gene uncertain. CDR1 SGHRS and CDR2 YFSETQ come from the germline V gene. Trimming removed 5 bases at V and 5 bases at J, with 8 bases between. The CDR3 totals 12 residues. The CDR3 sequence is CASSRSYQPQHF. The CDR3 bases are TGCGCCAGCAGTAGGAGTTATCAGCCCCAGCATTTT.